The TCR beta chain described here comes from a study of OX40 agonist ivuxolimab in advanced cancers. The wider study: The dose-escalation cohort had hepatocellular carcinoma, melanoma, renal cell or head and neck cancer.

Repertoires were generated with immunoSEQ multiplex PCR, while TCRdb's copy carries only in-frame clones and drops some. The sample consists of 50,000 or so clones, around nine tenths of them appearing once. This CDR3 is 14 amino acids long. Germline CDR1 is SEHNR and CDR2 is FQNEAQ (reference sequence). Trimming removed 4 bases from V and 1 base from J, with 8 bases in between. Blood sampling was done at baseline, cycle 4 day 1, and cycle 7 day 1. Sequences were derived from CD4+ or CD8+ T cells sorted from blood, sampled in a trial of the OX40 agonist ivuxolimab. The V gene is TRBV7-9, the J gene TRBJ2-4; no clear D gene. The receptor's source is an adult with an advanced solid tumor such as melanoma, head and neck, liver or kidney cancer. CDR3 protein: CASSYIGAKNIQYF. In nucleotides, the CDR3 is TGTGCCAGCAGCTATATAGGGGCCAAAAACATTCAGTACTTC.